The 3 T cell receptor beta chains reported below all come from one sample, sequenced in a study of read filtering for tumor transcriptome and immune sequencing. Molecular barcoded adaptors covering alpha/delta and beta/gamma chains were used on 400 ng RNA. TCRdb redid the calling of the reads with MiXCR, one entry per CDR3 protein. The sample holds about 37,000 distinct CDR3 sequences; roughly 12% are singletons and the top ten take 30% to 45%. Sequenced material: a population of CD138-negative cells sorted from bone marrow. These receptors came from a donor at least 40 years old with multiple myeloma.

The chain couples TRBV7-9 to TRBJ2-1; no clear D. The germline gives CDR1 SEHNR, CDR2 FQNEAQ (reference sequence). The CDR3 spans 15 residues. V gave up 1 base and J gave up 5 bases, with 12 bases separating them. CDR3 sequence reads: CASSLGSLLNNEQFF. The DNA of the CDR3 is TGTGCCAGCAGCTTAGGCAGCCTTCTCAACAATGAGCAGTTCTTC.

On this clonotype itself: With a much larger clone just one base away, this may be a read error. V is TRBV7-8 and J is TRBJ2-2; TRBD1 or TRBD2 may be the D gene (5 bases each). Germline CDR1 reads SGHVS; CDR2 reads FQNEAQ. This CDR3 is 13 amino acids long. CDR3 nucleotide sequence: TGTGCCAGCAGCCAGGGCCCCACCGGGGCGCTGTTTTTT. Translating gives CASSQGPTGALFF.

Many counts were recorded for this clonotype. The chain combines TRBV12-3 or TRBV12-4 with TRBJ1-4, with D uncertain. The CDR3 is 12 amino acids. Trimming removed 5 bases from V and 8 bases from J, with 9 bases in between. For the CDR3, the DNA is TGTGCCAGCAGTCTACTCACCGAAAAACTGTTTTTT. The encoded protein is CASSLLTEKLFF.